The 29 T cell receptor beta chains reported below all come from one sample, sequenced in a study of stem cell transplantation in POMP-related autoinflammatory disease. Clones were sequenced by immunoSEQ multiplex PCR, and TCRdb holds only the in-frame ones, with some missing. The sample includes 68,000 or so clones, roughly 93% seen only once; the top ten take about 0.7%. The sequenced sample was CD4+ T cells from PBMCs, obtained after stem cell transplantation. The source is a human patient with POMP-related autoinflammation and immune dysregulation (PRAID). Some T cells may arise from the graft donor.

V and J are TRBV6-5 and TRBJ2-3, with D possibly TRBD2 on 5 matching bases. Germline values: CDR1 MNHEY, CDR2 SVGAGI. The CDR3 sequence is 13 residues long. Trimming removed 0 bases from V and 6 bases from J, with 7 bases in between. The CDR3 DNA reads as TGTGCCAGCAGTTACTCGGGCGGGGATACGCAGTATTTT. Protein: CASSYSGGDTQYF.

The V gene is TRBV30, the J gene TRBJ2-3; 11 positions agree with TRBD2. The CDR3 is 15 residues long. Germline-derived CDR1 and CDR2 are GTSNPN and SVGIG (reference sequence). V shed 3 bases, J shed 10 bases, and the junction held 12 bases outside the gene matches. The CDR3 sequence is CAWRTTSGSRVSQYF. The CDR3 coding sequence is TGTGCCTGGAGGACCACTAGCGGGAGCCGGGTTTCGCAGTATTTT.

The genes are TRBV2 and TRBJ2-7; D could derive from TRBD1 or TRBD2 (5 bases each). This CDR3 contains 14 residues. With 5 bases removed from V and 0 bases from J, the gap between germline ends came to 11 bases. Germline V lookup: CDR1 SNHLY, CDR2 FYNNEI. The DNA of the CDR3 is TGTGCCAGCAGTCCAGGGAGAGGCTCCTACGAGCAGTACTTC. It encodes CASSPGRGSYEQYF.

CDR3 bases: TGTGCCAGCAGCGCAAGTCCCGGGACAGGGGGAAGTAATGAAAAACTGTTTTTT. This encodes CASSASPGTGGSNEKLFF. The rearrangement uses TRBV5-6 and TRBJ1-4, with TRBD1 matching 11 bases. V shed 4 bases and J 4 bases; nucleotides not matched to a gene: 12. This CDR3 region has 18 residues. Germline CDR1 is SGHDT and CDR2 is YYEEEE.

The gene calls are TRBV24-1 and TRBJ2-2; 9 bases align to TRBD1. The V gene end was trimmed by 9 bases and the J gene end by 7 bases; junction bases not matched to a gene: 8. This CDR3 is built from 14 residues. Germline CDR1 and CDR2: KGHDR and SFDVKD. The CDR3 DNA reads TGTGCCACCGGCGGGACAGGGTATGTCGGGGAGCTGTTTTTT. Protein product: CATGGTGYVGELFF.

The J gene is TRBJ2-6, the V gene TRBV9, with 13 bases fitting TRBD2. Per germline, CDR1 SGDLS and CDR2 YYNGEE. The V segment lost 4 bases and the J segment 4 bases; nucleotides outside the gene matches: 14. The CDR3 consists of 20 residues. CDR3 nucleotides: TGTGCCAGCAGCCCAGGGACTAGCGGGGCATCCCGACGCGGGGCCAACGTCCTGACTTTC. Its translation is CASSPGTSGASRRGANVLTF.

The CDR3 DNA reads TGCGCCAGCAGCGGAAATTCGGGACAGCTCTCTGGAAACACCATATATTTT. It is translated as CASSGNSGQLSGNTIYF. This chain joins TRBV5-1 and TRBJ1-3, with 7 bases identical to TRBD1. The CDR3 totals 17 residues. Germline trimming cut 4 bases from V and 0 bases from J; bases unmatched to any gene: 10. Looked up from germline, CDR1 is SGHRS and CDR2 is YFSETQ.

This chain links TRBV21-1 with TRBJ1-5. TRBV21-1 is tagged as a pseudogene. The CDR3 totals 12 residues. CDR3 coding DNA: TGTGCCAGCAGCAAAGTAATTCAGCCCCAGCATTTT. This codes for CASSKVIQPQHF.

The V gene is TRBV18, the J gene TRBJ1-5; tentatively, D is TRBD1 (6 bases). Germline values: CDR1 KGHSH, CDR2 LQKENI. This CDR3 contains 14 residues. V lost 6 bases, J lost 5 bases, and 14 bases lay in between. The CDR3 loop is CASSPSGGDQPQHF. Here the CDR3 DNA reads TGTGCCAGCTCTCCTAGTGGGGGCGATCAGCCCCAGCATTTT.

V usage is TRBV7-7 and J usage is TRBJ2-7, with D hard to call. CDR1 and CDR2 from the germline V gene are SSHAT and FNYEAQ (reference sequence). Trimming removed 2 bases from V and 3 bases from J, with 14 bases in between. The CDR3 has 15 residues. The CDR3 spells CASSLLFGIGYEQYF. The CDR3 DNA sequence: TGTGCCAGCAGCTTATTATTTGGAATTGGCTACGAGCAGTACTTC. Together with reference TRBV7-7 and TRBJ2-7, the CDR3 gives the full variable domain: GAGVSQSPRYKVTKRGQDVTLRCDPISSHATLYWYQQALGQGPEFLTYFNYEAQPDKSGLPSDRFSAERPEGSISTLTIQRTEQRDSAMYRCASSLLFGIGYEQYFGPGTRLTVT.

The genes are TRBV3-1 (or the pseudogene TRBV3-2) and TRBJ2-1; D is possibly TRBD1 (6 bases). With 0 bases removed from V and 5 bases from J, the gap between germline ends came to 17 bases. This CDR3 is 17 amino acids long. The germline CDR1 and CDR2 sequences are LGHDT and YNNKEL (reference sequence). Here the CDR3 DNA reads TGTGCCAGCAGCCAAGAAAGAGGCACGGGGACACACAATGAGCAGTTCTTC. Translated: CASSQERGTGTHNEQFF.

V gene TRBV19 combines with J gene TRBJ2-1; a possible D gene is TRBD2 (6 bases). The CDR3 contains 12 residues. V lost 6 bases, J lost 8 bases, and 11 bases lay in between. Germline V CDR1 and CDR2: LNHDA, SQIVND (reference sequence). DNA of the CDR3: TGTGCCAGTAGGAGGGTAGCGGATGAGCAGTTCTTC. It translates to CASRRVADEQFF.

V and J are TRBV2 and TRBJ1-6; TRBD1 is a possible D gene (5 bases). Looked up from germline, CDR1 is SNHLY and CDR2 is FYNNEI. CDR3 length: 12 residues. V dropped 8 bases and J dropped 12 bases, with 14 bases sitting between them. The CDR3 region is CASRGEIVPLHF. CDR3 nucleotides: TGTGCCAGCCGGGGCGAAATCGTACCCCTCCACTTT.

The chain joins TRBV7-8 to TRBJ1-1; TRBD1 matches 7 bases. Germline V gene data show CDR1 as SGHVS and CDR2 as FQNEAQ. CDR3 length: 13 residues. The V and J ends lost 2 bases and 4 bases, in that order; junction bases with no gene match: 1. CDR3 nucleotides: TGTGCCAGCAGCTTACAGGGGGTCACTGAAGCTTTCTTT. Translating gives CASSLQGVTEAFF.

The chain carries TRBV29-1 and TRBJ1-2, with TRBD1 identical over 9 bases. The CDR3 contains 12 residues. Germline V gene data show CDR1 as SQVTM and CDR2 as ANQGSEA. After removal of 7 bases from V and 8 bases from J, the junction contained 8 bases not matched to a gene. The CDR3 coding sequence is TGCAGCGCAACCGGGACAGGGCGCGGCTACACCTTC. This gives the protein CSATGTGRGYTF.

The chain has TRBV19 and TRBJ2-6; perhaps D is TRBD1 or TRBD2 (5 bases each). The CDR3 extends over 14 amino acids. Germline CDR1 and CDR2: LNHDA and SQIVND (reference sequence). Trimming pared 8 bases from V and 2 bases from J, leaving 10 bases between. The CDR3 protein is CASRRGAGANVLTF. The CDR3 DNA reads as TGTGCCAGTCGTCGAGGGGCTGGGGCCAACGTCCTGACTTTC.

The rearrangement uses TRBV7-8 and TRBJ2-3, with TRBD2 matching over 12 bases. The V gene end was trimmed by 3 bases and the J gene end by 7 bases; junction bases not matched to a gene: 5. CDR1 is SGHVS, CDR2 FQNEAQ, per germline. CDR3 length: 15 amino acids. The CDR3 DNA reads as TGTGCCAGCAGCTTGGTGACTAGCGGGAGTCATACGCAGTATTTT. It codes for CASSLVTSGSHTQYF.

The chain joins TRBV7-9 to TRBJ2-2; 7 nucleotides line up with TRBD2. This CDR3 comprises 16 residues. The germline V gene has CDR1 SEHNR and CDR2 FQNEAQ (reference sequence). Unmatched junction bases numbered 13, after V lost 5 bases and J lost 7 bases. The CDR3 nucleotides read TGTGCCAGCAGCCCCGGGAGGCGAGGGGCAGACGGGGAGCTGTTTTTT. It codes for CASSPGRRGADGELFF.

The rearrangement joins TRBV9 to TRBJ1-5; D is undetermined. CDR1 is SGDLS and CDR2 is YYNGEE in the germline V gene. This CDR3 spans 15 amino acids. Trimming took off 0 bases at V and 3 bases at J, with 10 bases between the two ends. The CDR3 sequence is CASSVDARDNQPQHF. As DNA, the CDR3 is TGTGCCAGCAGCGTAGATGCGAGGGACAATCAGCCCCAGCATTTT.

The gene calls are TRBV27 and TRBJ1-6; 9 bases are a match to TRBD1. The CDR3 is made up of 15 amino acids. Trimming took 7 bases from V and 1 from J; bases not matched to a gene: 2. Germline CDR1 and CDR2: MNHEY and SMNVEV (reference sequence). CDR3 loop: CASKDRGSYNSPLHF. CDR3 coding DNA: TGTGCCAGCAAAGACAGGGGGTCCTATAATTCACCCCTCCACTTT.

This chain uses TRBV3-1 (or the pseudogene TRBV3-2) with TRBJ2-3; perhaps TRBD2 as D (6 bases). Germline V gene sequence: CDR1 LGHDT, CDR2 YNNKEL (reference sequence). V was trimmed by 1 base and J by 3 bases, leaving 17 bases between them. The CDR3 length is 17 residues. The chain's CDR3 is CASSQVRRGNWTDTQYF. CDR3 coding DNA: TGTGCCAGCAGCCAAGTACGCCGCGGGAACTGGACAGATACGCAGTATTTT.

This chain links TRBV5-6 with TRBJ2-7; D is perhaps TRBD1 (6 bases). The CDR3 consists of 14 residues. CDR1 is SGHDT, CDR2 YYEEEE, per germline. The V and J ends lost 2 bases and 0 bases respectively, with 9 bases between them. The chain's CDR3 is CASSLKGDSYEQYF. DNA for the CDR3: TGTGCCAGCAGCTTAAAGGGGGACTCCTACGAGCAGTACTTC. Full variable domain (outside the CDR3, taken from reference TRBV5-6 and TRBJ2-7): DAGVTQSPTHLIKTRGQQVTLRCSPKSGHDTVSWYQQALGQGPQFIFQYYEEEERQRGNFPDRFSGHQFPNYSSELNVNALLLGDSALYLCASSLKGDSYEQYFGPGTRLTVT.

The V gene is TRBV29-1, the J gene TRBJ1-1; D is unresolved. This CDR3 spans 13 amino acids. The germline CDR1 and CDR2 sequences are SQVTM and ANQGSEA. V lost 3 bases and J lost 5, with 13 bases in between. The CDR3: CSVDRGPGTEAFF. CDR3 in DNA: TGCAGCGTTGATAGAGGGCCGGGGACTGAAGCTTTCTTT. Complete variable domain (other parts from reference TRBV29-1 and TRBJ1-1): SAVISQKPSRDICQRGTSLTIQCQVDSQVTMMFWYRQQPGQSLTLIATANQGSEATYESGFVIDKFPISRPNLTFSTLTVSNMSPEDSSIYLCSVDRGPGTEAFFGQGTRLTVV.

CDR3 coding DNA: TGCGCCAGCAGCTGGGGACTATTACAAGAGACCCAGTACTTC. This codes for CASSWGLLQETQYF. V and J are TRBV5-1 and TRBJ2-5; 7 nucleotides align to TRBD2. Germline loops: CDR1 SGHRS, CDR2 YFSETQ. J lost 2 bases, V lost 3 bases, and 4 bases had no gene match. The CDR3 totals 14 residues. Using reference TRBV5-1 and TRBJ2-5 for the parts outside the CDR3, the full variable domain is KAGVTQTPRYLIKTRGQQVTLSCSPISGHRSVSWYQQTPGQGLQFLFEYFSETQRNKGNFPGRFSGRQFSNSRSEMNVSTLELGDSALYLCASSWGLLQETQYFGPGTRLLVL.

V usage is TRBV7-9 and J usage is TRBJ1-2; TRBD1 might be the D (5 bases). There are 16 residues in the CDR3. The V end lost 3 bases, the J end lost 5 bases, and 19 bases lay between the germline ends. Germline CDR1 is SEHNR and CDR2 is FQNEAQ (reference sequence). The CDR3 loop is CASSFSLRGSGYGYTF. The DNA for the CDR3 is TGTGCCAGCAGCTTTTCGTTACGGGGGTCGGGTTATGGCTACACCTTC.

V is TRBV30 and J is TRBJ2-1, with TRBD1 identical over 8 bases. There are 15 residues in the CDR3. CDR1 and CDR2 from the germline V gene are GTSNPN and SVGIG (reference sequence). V trimming: 4 bases; J trimming: 5 bases; junction bases outside the gene matches: 10. CDR3 residues: CAWTDGDRNHNEQFF. In DNA, the CDR3 is TGTGCCTGGACCGACGGGGACAGGAACCACAATGAGCAGTTCTTC.

The rearrangement joins TRBV5-6 to TRBJ1-1; D is ambiguous. The germline gives CDR1 SGHDT, CDR2 YYEEEE. The CDR3 spans 11 residues. Trimming removed 1 base from V and 6 bases from J, with 4 bases in between. The CDR3 sequence: CASSLLSEAFF. The DNA for the CDR3 is TGTGCCAGCAGCTTGTTATCTGAAGCTTTCTTT.

This clone showed up just once. V usage is TRBV7-2 and J usage is TRBJ2-1; D might be TRBD1 (6 bases). V was trimmed by 0 bases and J by 10 bases, leaving 10 bases between them. Germline lookup yields CDR1 SGHTA and CDR2 FQGNSA. The CDR3 loop spans 13 amino acids. The CDR3, as DNA: TGTGCCAGCAGCTTAGCTGAGGGGGAGGAGCAGTTCTTC. Protein: CASSLAEGEEQFF.

The chain uses TRBV15 and TRBJ2-5, with 9 nucleotides matching TRBD2. Germline CDR1 and CDR2: LNHNV and YYDKDF (reference sequence). This CDR3 has 16 amino acids. Losses at the gene ends were 3 bases for V and 2 bases for J; bases not matched to a gene: 7. In DNA, the CDR3 is TGTGCCACCAGCAGCCCGCGGGAGGGGACGCAAGAGACCCAGTACTTC. Residues: CATSSPREGTQETQYF.